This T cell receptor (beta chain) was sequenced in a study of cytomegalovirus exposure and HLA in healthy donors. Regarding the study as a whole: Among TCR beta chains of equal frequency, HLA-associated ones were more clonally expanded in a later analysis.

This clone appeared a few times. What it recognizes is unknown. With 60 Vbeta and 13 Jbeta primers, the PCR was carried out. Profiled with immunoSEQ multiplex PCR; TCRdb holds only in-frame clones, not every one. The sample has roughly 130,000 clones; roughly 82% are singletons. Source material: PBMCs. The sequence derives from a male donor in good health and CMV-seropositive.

CDR3 amino acids: CASSLETSPHLGEQYF. The CDR3 nucleotides are TGTGCCAGCAGCTTAGAAACTAGCCCCCATCTGGGCGAGCAGTACTTC. The V gene is TRBV11-2, the J gene TRBJ2-7, with D tentatively TRBD2 (6 bases). Germline V lookup: CDR1 SGHAT, CDR2 FQNNGV. Trimming removed 0 bases from V and 6 bases from J, with 18 bases in between. The CDR3 contains 16 residues.